Shown below are 9 T cell receptor beta chains from a single sample sequenced in a study of vaccination and CD4 T cells after COVID-19. MiXCR, applied by TCRdb to the PCR reads, yields one record per CDR3 protein. The sample lists more than 20,000 distinct CDR3 sequences, 45% to 55% occurring once. Material: CD4+ T cells from blood, obtained before SARS-CoV-2 vaccination. These receptor sequences come from a human donor who had recovered from COVID-19.

This clonotype turned up a few times. The CDR3 is CASSFTGDQETQYF. CDR3 nucleotide sequence: TGTGCCAGCAGCTTCACAGGGGACCAAGAGACCCAGTACTTC. V and J are TRBV5-4 and TRBJ2-5, with TRBD1 matching over 7 bases. There are 14 residues in the CDR3. Germline V gene data show CDR1 as SGHNT and CDR2 as YYREEE (reference sequence). Trimming took 2 bases from V and 0 from J; bases not matched to a gene: 1.

V is TRBV20-1 and J is TRBJ2-7, with 14 bases aligning to TRBD2. Looked up from germline, CDR1 is DFQATT and CDR2 is SNEGSKA (reference sequence). V shed 0 bases and J 2 bases; nucleotides not matched to a gene: 9. The CDR3 extends over 18 amino acids. In DNA, the CDR3 is TGCAGTGCTAGAGACTTAGGGACTAGCGGGAGTACGACCTACGAGCAGTACTTC. Amino acids: CSARDLGTSGSTTYEQYF.

This clonotype was recorded a few times. J is TRBJ2-5 and V is TRBV7-6, with D perhaps TRBD1 (5 bases). Trimming removed 5 bases at V and 1 base at J, with 8 bases between. Germline V gene lookup returns CDR1 SGHVS and CDR2 FNYEAQ. The CDR3 spans 13 residues. This CDR3 reads CASSAGPQETQYF. CDR3 DNA: TGTGCCAGCAGCGCAGGGCCCCAAGAGACCCAGTACTTC.

This clonotype was recorded only once. V gene TRBV7-9 combines with J gene TRBJ1-4; no reliable D call. Deletions cut 2 bases from V and 6 bases from J, with 7 bases between. The CDR3 runs 13 residues. Germline-derived CDR1 and CDR2 are SEHNR and FQNEAQ (reference sequence). The DNA for the CDR3 is TGTGCCAGCAGCTTAAGAGGAGATGAAAAACTGTTTTTT. Protein product: CASSLRGDEKLFF. Looking up the rest from reference TRBV7-9 and TRBJ1-4 gives the full variable domain: DTGVSQNPRHKITKRGQNVTFRCDPISEHNRLYWYRQTLGQGPEFLTYFQNEAQLEKSRLLSDRFSAERPKGSFSTLEIQRTEQGDSAMYLCASSLRGDEKLFFGSGTQLSVL.

This rearrangement joins TRBV20-1 to TRBJ2-5, with 7 bases identical to TRBD1. The trim removed 1 base at V and 2 bases at J, leaving 13 bases unmatched. This CDR3 comprises 17 residues. Germline lookup yields CDR1 DFQATT and CDR2 SNEGSKA (reference sequence). The CDR3 DNA reads as TGCAGTGCTAGAGTGCCACTGGGAAGGGGGCATCAAGAGACCCAGTACTTC. Translation gives CSARVPLGRGHQETQYF.

The gene calls are TRBV5-1 and TRBJ1-2; possibly TRBD1 for D (5 bases). The germline gives CDR1 SGHRS, CDR2 YFSETQ. Trimming pared 3 bases from V and 4 bases from J, leaving 7 bases between. This CDR3 spans 12 amino acids. For the CDR3, the DNA is TGCGCCAGCAGCTGGGGGGGCTATGGCTACACCTTC. Translated: CASSWGGYGYTF.

The rearrangement links TRBV20-1 to TRBJ2-5; 8 bases line up with TRBD1. V shed 3 bases and J 5 bases; nucleotides not matched to a gene: 14. The germline gives CDR1 DFQATT, CDR2 SNEGSKA (reference sequence). The CDR3 length is 16 residues. CDR3 in amino acids: CSASRSGQGLVETQYF. The CDR3 bases are TGCAGTGCTAGTCGGTCCGGACAGGGATTGGTGGAGACCCAGTACTTC.

The chain employs TRBV28 and TRBJ2-5; 7 nucleotides match TRBD2. Per the germline V gene, CDR1 is MDHEN and CDR2 is SYDVKM. This CDR3 is 17 amino acids long. V was clipped by 6 bases and J by 5 bases; unmatched bases: 18. For the CDR3, the DNA is TGTGCCAGCAGGGACCGAGGACTAGATGGTAGGGTGGAGACCCAGTACTTC. Its protein is CASRDRGLDGRVETQYF. Full variable domain (missing parts from reference TRBV28 and TRBJ2-5): DVKVTQSSRYLVKRTGEKVFLECVQDMDHENMFWYRQDPGLGLRLIYFSYDVKMKEKGDIPEGYSVSREKKERFSLILESASTNQTSMYLCASRDRGLDGRVETQYFGPGTRLLVL.

This sequence joins TRBV10-3 and TRBJ2-3, with D perhaps TRBD1 (5 bases). The germline V gene has CDR1 ENHRY and CDR2 SYGVKD. CDR3 length equals 12 residues. The V end was cut by 10 bases, the J end by 0 bases, with 8 bases between. The DNA of the CDR3 is TGTGCCACCAGGGCTAGCACAGATACGCAGTATTTT. It specifies CATRASTDTQYF.